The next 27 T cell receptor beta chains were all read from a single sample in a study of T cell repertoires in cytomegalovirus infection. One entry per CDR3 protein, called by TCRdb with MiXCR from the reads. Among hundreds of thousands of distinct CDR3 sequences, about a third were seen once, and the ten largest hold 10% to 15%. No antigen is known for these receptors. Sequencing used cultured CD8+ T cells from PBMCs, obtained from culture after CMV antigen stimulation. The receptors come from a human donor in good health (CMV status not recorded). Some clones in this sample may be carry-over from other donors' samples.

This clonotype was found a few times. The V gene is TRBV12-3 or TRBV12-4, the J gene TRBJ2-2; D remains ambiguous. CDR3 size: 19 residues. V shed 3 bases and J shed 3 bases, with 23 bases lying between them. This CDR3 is CASSFLKIPNREDTGELFF. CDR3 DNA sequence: TGTGCCAGCAGTTTCCTGAAAATCCCTAACCGCGAGGACACCGGGGAGCTGTTTTTT.

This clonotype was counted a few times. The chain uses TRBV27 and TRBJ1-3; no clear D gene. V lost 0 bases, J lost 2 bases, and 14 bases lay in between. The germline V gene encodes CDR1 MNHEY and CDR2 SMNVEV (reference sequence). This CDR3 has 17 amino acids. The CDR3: CASSLSWAESPGNTIYF. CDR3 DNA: TGTGCCAGCAGTTTATCGTGGGCAGAGAGCCCTGGAAACACCATATATTTT.

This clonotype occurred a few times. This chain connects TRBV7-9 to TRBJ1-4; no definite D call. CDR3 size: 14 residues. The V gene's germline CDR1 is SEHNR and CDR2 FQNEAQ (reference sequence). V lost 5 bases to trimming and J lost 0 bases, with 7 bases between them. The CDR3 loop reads CASSTLATNEKLFF. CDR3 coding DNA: TGTGCCAGCAGCACCCTTGCAACTAATGAAAAACTGTTTTTT.

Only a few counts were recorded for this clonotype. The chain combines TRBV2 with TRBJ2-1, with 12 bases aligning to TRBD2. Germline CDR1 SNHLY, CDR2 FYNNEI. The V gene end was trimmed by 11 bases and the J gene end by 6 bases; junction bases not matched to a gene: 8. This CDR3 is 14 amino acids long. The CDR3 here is CAGLLAGGLNEQFF. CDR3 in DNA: TGTGCCGGATTACTAGCGGGGGGACTCAATGAGCAGTTCTTC.

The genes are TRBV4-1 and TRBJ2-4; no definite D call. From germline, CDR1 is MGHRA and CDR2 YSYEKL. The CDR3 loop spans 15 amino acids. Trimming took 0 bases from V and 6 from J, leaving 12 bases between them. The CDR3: CASSQEGLTVNIQYF. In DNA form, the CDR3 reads TGCGCCAGCAGCCAAGAAGGGCTTACTGTAAACATTCAGTACTTC.

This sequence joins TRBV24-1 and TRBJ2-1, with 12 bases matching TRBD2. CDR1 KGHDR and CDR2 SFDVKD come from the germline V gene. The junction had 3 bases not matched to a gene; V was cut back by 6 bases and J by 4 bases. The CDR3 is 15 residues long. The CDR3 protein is CATSKGLAGYNEQFF. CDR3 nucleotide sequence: TGTGCCACCAGTAAAGGACTAGCGGGATACAATGAGCAGTTCTTC.

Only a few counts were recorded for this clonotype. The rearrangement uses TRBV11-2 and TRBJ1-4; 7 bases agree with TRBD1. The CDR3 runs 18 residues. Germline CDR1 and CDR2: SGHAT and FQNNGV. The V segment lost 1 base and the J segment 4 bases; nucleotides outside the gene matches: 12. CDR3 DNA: TGTGCCAGCAGCTTAGTCGGTGTGACAGGGAGGGATAATGAAAAACTGTTTTTT. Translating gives CASSLVGVTGRDNEKLFF.

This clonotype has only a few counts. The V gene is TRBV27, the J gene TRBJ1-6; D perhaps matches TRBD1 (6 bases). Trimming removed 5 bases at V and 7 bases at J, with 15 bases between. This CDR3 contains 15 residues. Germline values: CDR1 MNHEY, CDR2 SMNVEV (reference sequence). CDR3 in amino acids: CASSPTGAGNSPLHF. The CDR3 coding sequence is TGTGCCAGCAGTCCCACGGGGGCGGGAAATTCACCCCTCCACTTT.

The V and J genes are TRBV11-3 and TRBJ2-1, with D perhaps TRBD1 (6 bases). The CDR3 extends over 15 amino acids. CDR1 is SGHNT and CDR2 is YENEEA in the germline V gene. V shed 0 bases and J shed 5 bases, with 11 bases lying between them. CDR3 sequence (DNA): TGTGCCAGCAGCTTAGATCTGGGGGCTCACAATGAGCAGTTCTTC. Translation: CASSLDLGAHNEQFF.

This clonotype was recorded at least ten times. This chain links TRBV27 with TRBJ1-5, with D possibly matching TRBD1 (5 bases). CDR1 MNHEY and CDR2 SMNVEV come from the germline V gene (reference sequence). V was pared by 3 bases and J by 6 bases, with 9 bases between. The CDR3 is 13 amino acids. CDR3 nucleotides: TGTGCCAGCAGTTTTGGGGGGGGTCAGCCCCAGCATTTT. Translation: CASSFGGGQPQHF.

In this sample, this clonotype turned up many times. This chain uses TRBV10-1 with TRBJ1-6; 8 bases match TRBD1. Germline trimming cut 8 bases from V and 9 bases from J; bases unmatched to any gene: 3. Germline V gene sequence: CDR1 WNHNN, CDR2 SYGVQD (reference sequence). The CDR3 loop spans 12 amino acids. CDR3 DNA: TGCGCCAGCGGACAGGGAGGTTCACCCCTCCACTTT. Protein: CASGQGGSPLHF.

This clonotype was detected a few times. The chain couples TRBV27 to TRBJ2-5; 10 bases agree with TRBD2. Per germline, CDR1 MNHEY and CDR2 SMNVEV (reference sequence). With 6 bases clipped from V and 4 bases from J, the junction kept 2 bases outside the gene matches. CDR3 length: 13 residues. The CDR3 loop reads CASRVAGGETQYF. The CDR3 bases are TGTGCCAGCAGGGTAGCGGGGGGAGAGACCCAGTACTTC.

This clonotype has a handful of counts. CDR3: CASSPRAGRGGYTF. CDR3 sequence (DNA): TGTGCCAGCAGCCCCCGGGCGGGTAGAGGTGGCTACACCTTC. This chain connects TRBV27 to TRBJ1-2; D is undetermined. The CDR3 runs to 14 residues. Germline CDR1 and CDR2: MNHEY and SMNVEV (reference sequence). Trimming shortened V by 6 bases and J by 7 bases, and 18 bases separated the two germline ends.

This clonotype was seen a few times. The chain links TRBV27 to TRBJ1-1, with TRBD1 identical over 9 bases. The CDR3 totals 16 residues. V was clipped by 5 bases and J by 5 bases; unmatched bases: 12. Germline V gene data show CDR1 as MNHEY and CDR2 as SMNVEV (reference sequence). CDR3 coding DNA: TGTGCCAGCAGTCCCATTCCCGGGACAGGGATTACTGAAGCTTTCTTT. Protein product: CASSPIPGTGITEAFF.

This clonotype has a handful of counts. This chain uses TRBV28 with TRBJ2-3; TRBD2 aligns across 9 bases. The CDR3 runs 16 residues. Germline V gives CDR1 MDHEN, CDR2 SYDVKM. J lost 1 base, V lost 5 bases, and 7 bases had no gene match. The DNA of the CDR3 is TGTGCCAGCAGTCATAGACTAGCGGTGGGCACAGATACGCAGTATTTT. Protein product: CASSHRLAVGTDTQYF.

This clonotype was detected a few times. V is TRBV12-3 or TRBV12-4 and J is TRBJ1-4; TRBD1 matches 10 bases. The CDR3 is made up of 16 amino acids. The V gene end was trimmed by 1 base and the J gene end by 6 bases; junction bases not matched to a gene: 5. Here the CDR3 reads CASSLVGTGDDEKLFF. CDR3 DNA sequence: TGTGCCAGCAGTTTAGTAGGGACAGGGGATGATGAAAAACTGTTTTTT.

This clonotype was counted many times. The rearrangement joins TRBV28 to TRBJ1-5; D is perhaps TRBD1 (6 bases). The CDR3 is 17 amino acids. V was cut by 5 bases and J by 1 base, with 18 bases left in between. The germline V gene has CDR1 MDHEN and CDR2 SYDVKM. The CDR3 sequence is CASSGIGGLLSNQPQHF. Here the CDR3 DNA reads TGTGCCAGCAGTGGCATTGGGGGCCTTTTGAGCAATCAGCCCCAGCATTTT.

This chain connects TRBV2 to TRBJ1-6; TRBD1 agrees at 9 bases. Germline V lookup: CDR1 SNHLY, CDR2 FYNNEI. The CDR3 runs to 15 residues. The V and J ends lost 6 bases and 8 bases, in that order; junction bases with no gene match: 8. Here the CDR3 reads CASRFRDRDDSPLHF. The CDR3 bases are TGTGCCAGCAGGTTCCGGGACAGGGATGATTCACCCCTCCACTTT.

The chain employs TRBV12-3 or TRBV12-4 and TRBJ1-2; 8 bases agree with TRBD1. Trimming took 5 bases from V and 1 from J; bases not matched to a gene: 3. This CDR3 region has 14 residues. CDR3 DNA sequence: TGTGCCAGCAGTCAGACAGGGGATAACTATGGCTACACCTTC. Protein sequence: CASSQTGDNYGYTF.

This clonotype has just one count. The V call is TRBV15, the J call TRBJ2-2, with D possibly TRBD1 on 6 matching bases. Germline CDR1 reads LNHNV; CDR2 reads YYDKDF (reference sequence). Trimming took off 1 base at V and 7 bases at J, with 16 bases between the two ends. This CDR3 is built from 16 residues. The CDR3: CATSRGQAPEGGELFF. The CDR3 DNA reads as TGTGCCACCAGCAGAGGACAGGCGCCGGAAGGCGGGGAGCTGTTTTTT. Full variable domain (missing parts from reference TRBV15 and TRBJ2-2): DAMVIQNPRYQVTQFGKPVTLSCSQTLNHNVMYWYQQKSSQAPKLLFHYYDKDFNNEADTPDNFQSRRPNTSFCFLDIRSPGLGDTAMYLCATSRGQAPEGGELFFGEGSRLTVL.

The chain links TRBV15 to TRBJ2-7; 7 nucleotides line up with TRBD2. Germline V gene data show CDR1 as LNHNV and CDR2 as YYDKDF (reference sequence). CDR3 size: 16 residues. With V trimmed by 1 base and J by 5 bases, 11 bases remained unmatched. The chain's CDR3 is CATSRVGGGKKDEQYV. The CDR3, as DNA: TGTGCCACCAGCAGAGTGGGGGGGGGAAAGAAGGACGAGCAGTACGTC.

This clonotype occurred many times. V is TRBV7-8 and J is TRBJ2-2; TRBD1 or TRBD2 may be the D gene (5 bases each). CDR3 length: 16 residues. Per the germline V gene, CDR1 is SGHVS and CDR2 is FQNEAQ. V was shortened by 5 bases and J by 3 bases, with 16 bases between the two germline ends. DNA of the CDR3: TGTGCCAGCAGCCTCGGGCAGGGACGTGACACCGGGGAGCTGTTTTTT. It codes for CASSLGQGRDTGELFF.

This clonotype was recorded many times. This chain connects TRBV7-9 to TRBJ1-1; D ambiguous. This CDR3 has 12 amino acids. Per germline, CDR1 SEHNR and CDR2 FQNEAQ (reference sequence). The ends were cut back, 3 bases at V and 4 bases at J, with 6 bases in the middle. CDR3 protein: CASSFRLTEAFF. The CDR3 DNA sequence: TGTGCCAGCAGCTTCAGGCTCACTGAAGCTTTCTTT. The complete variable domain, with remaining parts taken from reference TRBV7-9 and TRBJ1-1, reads DTGVSQNPRHKITKRGQNVTFRCDPISEHNRLYWYRQTLGQGPEFLTYFQNEAQLEKSRLLSDRFSAERPKGSFSTLEIQRTEQGDSAMYLCASSFRLTEAFFGQGTRLTVV.

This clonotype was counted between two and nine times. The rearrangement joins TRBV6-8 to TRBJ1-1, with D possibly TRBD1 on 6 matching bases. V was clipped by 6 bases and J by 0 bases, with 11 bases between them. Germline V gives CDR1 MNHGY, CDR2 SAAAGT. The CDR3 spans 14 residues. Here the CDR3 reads CASRQTGLNTEAFF. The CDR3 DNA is TGTGCCAGCAGGCAAACAGGGTTGAACACTGAAGCTTTCTTT.

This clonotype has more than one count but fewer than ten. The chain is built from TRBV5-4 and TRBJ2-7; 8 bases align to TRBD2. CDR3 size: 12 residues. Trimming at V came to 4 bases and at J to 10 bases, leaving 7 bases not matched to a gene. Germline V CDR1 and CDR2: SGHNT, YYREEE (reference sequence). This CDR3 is CASSPGGEVQYF. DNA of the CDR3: TGTGCCAGCAGCCCGGGAGGGGAAGTTCAGTACTTC.

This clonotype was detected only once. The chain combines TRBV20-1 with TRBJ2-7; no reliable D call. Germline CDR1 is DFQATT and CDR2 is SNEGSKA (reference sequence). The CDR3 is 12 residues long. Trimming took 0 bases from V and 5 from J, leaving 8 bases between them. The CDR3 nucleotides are TGCAGTGCTAGAGATAGGGCAAACGAGCAGTACTTC. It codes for CSARDRANEQYF.

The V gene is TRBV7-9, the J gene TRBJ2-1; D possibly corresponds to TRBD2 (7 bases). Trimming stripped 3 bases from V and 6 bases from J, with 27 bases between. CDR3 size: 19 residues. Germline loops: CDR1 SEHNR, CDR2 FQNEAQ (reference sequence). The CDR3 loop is CASSFPSGGPLGSRNEQFF. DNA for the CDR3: TGTGCCAGCAGCTTCCCTTCCGGGGGGCCGCTGGGTTCTCGCAATGAGCAGTTCTTC.